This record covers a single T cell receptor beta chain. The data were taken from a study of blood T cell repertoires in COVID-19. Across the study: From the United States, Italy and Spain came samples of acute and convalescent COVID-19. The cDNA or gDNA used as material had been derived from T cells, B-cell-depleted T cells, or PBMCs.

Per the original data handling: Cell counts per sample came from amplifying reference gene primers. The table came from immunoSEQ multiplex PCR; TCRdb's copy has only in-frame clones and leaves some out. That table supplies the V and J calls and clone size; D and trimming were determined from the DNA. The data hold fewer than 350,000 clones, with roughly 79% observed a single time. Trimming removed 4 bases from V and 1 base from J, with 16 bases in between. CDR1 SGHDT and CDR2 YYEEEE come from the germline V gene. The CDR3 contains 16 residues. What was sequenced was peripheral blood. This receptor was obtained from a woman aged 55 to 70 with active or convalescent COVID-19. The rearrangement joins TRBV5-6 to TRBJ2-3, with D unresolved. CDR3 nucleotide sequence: TGTGCCAGCAGCCTAGAACCAGCAACTCGCACAGATACGCAGTATTTT. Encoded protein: CASSLEPATRTDTQYF.